This T cell receptor beta chain is drawn from a study of blood T cell repertoires in COVID-19. As for the study in general: Donors in the United States, Italy and Spain gave samples during acute or convalescent COVID-19. In each case, the material was cDNA or gDNA derived from T cells, B-cell-depleted T cells, or PBMCs.

Study processing details: How many nucleated cells were present was estimated from reference gene primer amplification. TCRdb's table, derived via immunoSEQ multiplex PCR, lists solely in-frame clones and lacks some. That table is the source of V, J and clone size, and D and trimming were worked out from the DNA. The sample holds about 120,000 clones, 70% to 80% seen once. CDR1 is LGHDT and CDR2 is YNNKEL in the germline V gene (reference sequence). This CDR3 has 13 residues. The germline V and J ends were trimmed by 4 bases and 2 bases, with 8 bases remaining between them. This chain uses TRBV3-1 (or the pseudogene TRBV3-2) with TRBJ1-2; D remains unclear. The clonotype originates from a man aged 65 to 79 with acute or convalescent COVID-19. Sequenced input: peripheral blood. CDR3 residues: CASSRGLNYGYTF. In DNA form, the CDR3 reads TGTGCCAGCAGCCGTGGGCTAAACTATGGCTACACCTTC.